This T cell receptor (beta chain) was captured in a study of post-analysis software for immune sequencing data. As for the study in general: As for disease course, relapsing-remitting, secondary progressive and progressive-relapsing multiple sclerosis were all included.

Whole-study findings and limits: TRBV5-6, TRBV5-1 and TRBV20-1 belonged to a set of a few TRBV segments that were more frequent in patients than controls. F measure clustering grouped samples strongly by preparation batch.

Tagging with unique molecular identifiers was a feature of the TCR beta cDNA libraries. T cells numbering roughly 1 to 10 million yielded cDNA molecules that totaled about 500,000. Using its own MiXCR run on the PCR reads, TCRdb lists one record per CDR3 protein. The sample yields approximately 660,000 distinct CDR3 sequences, approximately 60% seen once. CDR1 SEHNR and CDR2 FQNEAQ come from the germline V gene (reference sequence). This CDR3 is 16 amino acids long. Trimming removed 1 base from V and 4 bases from J; junction bases left unmatched: 6. This clonotype was found a few times. Its antigen remains unidentified.

Sequenced input: blood. The rearrangement links TRBV7-9 to TRBJ2-1; the match to TRBD2 covers 8 bases. The sequence derives from a girl aged 2-15 years with multiple sclerosis. The CDR3 is CASSLVPREGYNEQFF. The CDR3 DNA is TGTGCCAGCAGCTTAGTACCTCGGGAGGGGTACAATGAGCAGTTCTTC.